This TCR beta chain was recovered during a study of T cell responses to AZD1222 COVID-19 vaccine. Profiled with immunoSEQ multiplex PCR; TCRdb holds only in-frame clones, not every one. The sample includes tens of thousands of clones, approximately 92% of them seen just once. Pooled in the analysis were second doses at about 4 or about 12 weeks. The CDR3 sequence is 14 residues long. Trimming cost V 6 bases and J 1 base, with 13 bases left between them. CDR1 MNHEY and CDR2 SMNVEV come from the germline V gene (reference sequence). The receptor was derived from an adult who received the AZD1222 COVID-19 vaccine. The sample consisted of peripheral blood, taken 28 days after the second AZD1222 dose. V and J are TRBV27 and TRBJ2-7, with D unclear. CDR3 in amino acids: CASRPYISSYEQYF. The DNA for the CDR3 is TGTGCCAGCAGGCCCTACATCTCTTCCTACGAGCAGTACTTC.